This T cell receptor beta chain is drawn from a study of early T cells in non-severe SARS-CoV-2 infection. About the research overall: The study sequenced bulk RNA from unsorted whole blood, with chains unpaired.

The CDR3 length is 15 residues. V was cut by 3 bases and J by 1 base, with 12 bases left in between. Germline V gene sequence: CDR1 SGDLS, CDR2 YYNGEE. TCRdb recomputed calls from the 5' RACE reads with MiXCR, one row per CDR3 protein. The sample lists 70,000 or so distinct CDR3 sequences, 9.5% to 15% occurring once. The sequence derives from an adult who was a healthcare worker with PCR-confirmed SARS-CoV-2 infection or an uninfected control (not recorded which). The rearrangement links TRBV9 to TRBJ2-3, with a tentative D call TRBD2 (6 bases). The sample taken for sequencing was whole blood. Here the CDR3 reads CASSATSRRTDTQYF. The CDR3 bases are TGTGCCAGCAGCGCCACTAGCAGACGCACAGATACGCAGTATTTT.